This entry lists 26 T cell receptor beta chains sequenced from one sample in a study of human T cells and chemical hapten exposure. The time point denotes: pre-sensitization, week 0. Treatment meaning: therapeutic diphenylcyclopropenone sensitization with weekly scalp DPC. TCRdb called the RACE reads again in MiXCR, with one record for every CDR3 protein. The sample has around 380,000 distinct CDR3 sequences, 5.5% seen once; the top ten hold roughly 8.2%. The sequences come from whole blood, collected in connection with sensitization to the hapten diphenylcyclopropenone (DPC). The receptors were gathered from a woman between 18 and 29 years old with alopecia areata. Some clones in this sample may be carry-over from other donors' samples.

The sample holds a few counts of this clonotype. The rearrangement links TRBV6-2 or TRBV6-3 to TRBJ1-4, with D hard to call. The CDR3 totals 16 residues. Trimming took 0 bases from V and 0 from J, leaving 8 bases between them. Germline lookup yields CDR1 MNHEY and CDR2 SVGEGT. The CDR3, as DNA: TGTGCCAGCAGTTACTCGGCTGACTCAACTAATGAAAAACTGTTTTTT. It encodes CASSYSADSTNEKLFF.

This clonotype was recorded a few times. CDR3 region: CASSLSMGAYGYTF. CDR3 DNA sequence: TGTGCCAGCAGCTTATCCATGGGCGCCTATGGCTACACCTTC. This chain joins TRBV7-9 and TRBJ1-2; no definite D call. CDR3 size: 14 residues. CDR1 SEHNR and CDR2 FQNEAQ come from the germline V gene (reference sequence). The V gene lost 2 bases and the J gene lost 4 bases, with 11 bases spanning the gap.

There are a few counts of this clonotype. This chain links TRBV6-5 with TRBJ1-3; a possible D gene is TRBD1 (5 bases). CDR1 is MNHEY and CDR2 is SVGAGI in the germline V gene. This CDR3 is 15 amino acids long. Deletions cut 6 bases from V and 1 base from J, with 13 bases between. The CDR3 reads CASSRSPGSGNTIYF. The CDR3 DNA follows: TGTGCCAGCAGCCGATCCCCAGGGTCTGGAAACACCATATATTTT.

This clonotype was detected only a few times. V is TRBV6-1 and J is TRBJ1-1, with a tentative D call TRBD1 (5 bases). The V and J ends lost 0 bases and 3 bases respectively, with 14 bases between them. CDR3 length: 16 amino acids. CDR1 is MNHNS, CDR2 SASEGT, per germline. CDR3 DNA sequence: TGTGCCAGCAGTGAAGCCCTTCTAGGGGTCGACACTGAAGCTTTCTTT. Amino acids: CASSEALLGVDTEAFF.

The chain is built from TRBV6-1 and TRBJ1-5, with 7 bases fitting TRBD1. V lost 5 bases and J lost 4; bases outside the gene matches: 8. Germline CDR1 and CDR2: MNHNS and SASEGT. The CDR3 loop spans 15 amino acids. The CDR3 DNA reads TGTGCCAGCAGTCCACAGGGGCTTCAAAATCAGCCCCAGCATTTT. Its protein product is CASSPQGLQNQPQHF.

In this sample, this clonotype turned up many times. The V call is TRBV4-3, the J call TRBJ1-2; D unclear. Trimming took 0 bases from V and 6 from J, leaving 20 bases between them. The CDR3 runs to 17 residues. Germline V CDR1 and CDR2: LGHNA, YSLEER. This chain's CDR3 is CASSQDPLYPPRDGYTF. The CDR3 DNA follows: TGCGCCAGCAGCCAAGATCCGCTGTATCCCCCACGGGATGGCTACACCTTC.

The rearrangement links TRBV4-3 to TRBJ2-6, with no clear D. This CDR3 is built from 16 residues. V was pared by 0 bases and J by 2 bases, with 8 bases between. Germline V CDR1 and CDR2: LGHNA, YSLEER. Here the CDR3 reads CASSQDAVPGANVLTF. CDR3 in DNA: TGCGCCAGCAGCCAAGATGCTGTCCCTGGGGCCAACGTCCTGACTTTC.

The table lists this clonotype with a few counts. The rearrangement joins TRBV20-1 to TRBJ2-5; TRBD2 agrees at 14 bases. CDR3 length: 19 amino acids. V dropped 5 bases and J dropped 7; count of bases not matched to a gene: 21. Germline V gene lookup returns CDR1 DFQATT and CDR2 SNEGSKA (reference sequence). The CDR3 coding sequence is TGCAGTGCTTGGACTAGCGGGGGGTCCAGAGGTGTTAAGAGACCGACCCAGTACTTC. Amino acid sequence: CSAWTSGGSRGVKRPTQYF.

In this sample, this clonotype turned up many times. The V gene is TRBV29-1, the J gene TRBJ1-2, with D uncertain. The CDR3 extends over 14 amino acids. The germline V gene encodes CDR1 SQVTM and CDR2 ANQGSEA. Trimming cost V 6 bases and J 4 bases, with 18 bases left between them. Here the CDR3 reads CSVNGLDRLYGYTF. The CDR3, as DNA: TGCAGCGTAAATGGACTGGATCGCCTCTATGGCTACACCTTC.

This clonotype was detected once. A single base separates this from a much larger clone, so it may be a read error. This rearrangement joins TRBV5-1 to TRBJ2-7; perhaps TRBD2 as D (6 bases). The CDR3 has 12 residues. Germline CDR1 SGHRS, CDR2 YFSETQ. CDR3 bases: TGCACCAGCAGCGCCGGAGGGAACGAGCAGTACTTC. Protein product: CTSSAGGNEQYF.

This clonotype was recorded a few times. The chain joins TRBV15 to TRBJ2-3, with D hard to call. Germline assignment: CDR1 LNHNV and CDR2 YYDKDF (reference sequence). The CDR3 has 12 amino acids. Trimming removed 5 bases at V and 5 bases at J, with 8 bases between. The CDR3 reads CATSAMGDTQYF. DNA for the CDR3: TGTGCCACCAGCGCTATGGGAGATACGCAGTATTTT.

For this clonotype: This may be a read error, as it is one base from a much larger clone. The chain links TRBV18 to TRBJ1-2; D call uncertain. This CDR3 is built from 14 residues. The V gene's germline CDR1 is KGHSH and CDR2 LQKENI. CDR3 residues: CVSSPSSTNYGYTF. As DNA, the CDR3 is TGTGTCAGCTCACCCTCTAGTACCAACTATGGCTACACCTTC.

This clonotype was counted many times. The V gene is TRBV20-1, the J gene TRBJ2-3, with 8 nucleotides matching TRBD2. The V gene end was trimmed by 2 bases and the J gene end by 4 bases; junction bases not matched to a gene: 11. There are 16 residues in the CDR3. The germline V gene encodes CDR1 DFQATT and CDR2 SNEGSKA (reference sequence). DNA of the CDR3: TGCAGTGCTAGAAATCCGGCTAGCGGGCCAGCAGATACGCAGTATTTT. Its translation: CSARNPASGPADTQYF.

This sequence joins TRBV20-1 and TRBJ2-7; 8 bases are a match to TRBD1. This CDR3 has 13 amino acids. CDR1 DFQATT and CDR2 SNEGSKA come from the germline V gene (reference sequence). After removal of 5 bases from V and 4 bases from J, the junction contained 7 bases not matched to a gene. Here the CDR3 reads CSAFPGQEYEQYF. In DNA, the CDR3 is TGCAGTGCTTTTCCGGGACAGGAGTACGAGCAGTACTTC.

CDR3 protein: CASSSFHQGNYGYTF. The CDR3 coding sequence is TGCGCCAGCAGCTCGTTTCACCAGGGTAACTATGGCTACACCTTC. The chain joins TRBV5-1 to TRBJ1-2; tentative D call: TRBD1 (5 bases). The ends were cut back, 3 bases at V and 1 base at J, with 13 bases in the middle. The CDR3 is 15 amino acids. In germline, CDR1 is SGHRS, CDR2 YFSETQ.

This clonotype has a handful of counts. The chain recombines TRBV28 with TRBJ1-1; D call uncertain. The CDR3 totals 14 residues. Per germline, CDR1 MDHEN and CDR2 SYDVKM. Deletions cut 6 bases from V and 4 bases from J, with 15 bases between. The CDR3 is CASSLRGKGTEAFF. CDR3 DNA: TGTGCCAGCAGCTTGCGGGGAAAGGGCACTGAAGCTTTCTTT.

This clonotype was recorded at least ten times. The rearrangement uses TRBV4-1 and TRBJ2-3; 8 nucleotides line up with TRBD2. Trimming removed 4 bases from V and 6 bases from J; junction bases left unmatched: 9. This CDR3 is built from 15 residues. Germline V gene sequence: CDR1 MGHRA, CDR2 YSYEKL. CDR3 region: CASSPSVSGGDTQYF. The DNA of the CDR3 is TGCGCCAGCAGCCCATCAGTGTCGGGGGGGGATACGCAGTATTTT.

This clonotype appeared many times. This chain uses TRBV5-1 with TRBJ1-2; no clear D gene. The CDR3 extends over 15 amino acids. Trimming removed 0 bases at V and 5 bases at J, with 14 bases between. The germline gives CDR1 SGHRS, CDR2 YFSETQ. CDR3 region: CASSLEAVGLYGYTF. The CDR3 DNA sequence: TGCGCCAGCAGCTTGGAAGCCGTGGGGTTGTATGGCTACACCTTC. The variable domain in full, with the rest retrieved from reference TRBV5-1 and TRBJ1-2, is KAGVTQTPRYLIKTRGQQVTLSCSPISGHRSVSWYQQTPGQGLQFLFEYFSETQRNKGNFPGRFSGRQFSNSRSEMNVSTLELGDSALYLCASSLEAVGLYGYTFGSGTRLTVV.

This clonotype has a count of ten or more. DNA for the CDR3: TGTGCCAGCAGTGCGGGAGCGGGGTCGAATGAGCAGTTCTTC. Protein sequence: CASSAGAGSNEQFF. The rearrangement joins TRBV2 to TRBJ2-1; 7 positions agree with TRBD2. Germline-derived CDR1 and CDR2 are SNHLY and FYNNEI. The CDR3 sequence is 14 residues long. The J segment lost 7 bases and the V segment lost 4 bases, leaving 7 bases of the junction unmatched. Full variable domain (outside the CDR3, taken from reference TRBV2 and TRBJ2-1): EPEVTQTPSHQVTQMGQEVILRCVPISNHLYFYWYRQILGQKVEFLVSFYNNEISEKSEIFDDQFSVERPDGSNFTLKIRSTKLEDSAMYFCASSAGAGSNEQFFGPGTRLTVL.

This clonotype was seen a few times. V gene TRBV7-2 combines with J gene TRBJ1-6, with D unresolved. This CDR3 has 16 residues. Germline CDR1 and CDR2: SGHTA and FQGNSA. V gave up 6 bases and J gave up 0 bases, with 12 bases separating them. CDR3 in amino acids: CASRPDGGSYNSPLHF. CDR3 in DNA: TGTGCCAGCAGACCCGACGGAGGCTCCTATAATTCACCCCTCCACTTT. The full variable domain, completed using reference TRBV7-2 and TRBJ1-6, is GAGVSQSPSNKVTEKGKDVELRCDPISGHTALYWYRQSLGQGLEFLIYFQGNSAPDKSGLPSDRFSAERTGGSVSTLTIQRTQQEDSAVYLCASRPDGGSYNSPLHFGNGTRLTVT.

This clonotype was detected only a few times. This chain connects TRBV10-3 to TRBJ2-7; D is possibly TRBD1 or TRBD2 (5 bases each). This CDR3 contains 15 residues. Germline V gene data show CDR1 as ENHRY and CDR2 as SYGVKD. Trimming pared 3 bases from V and 2 bases from J, leaving 14 bases between. This chain's CDR3 is CAISEGGQGPYEQYF. The CDR3 DNA sequence: TGTGCCATCAGTGAAGGCGGGCAGGGACCCTACGAGCAGTACTTC.

The rearrangement joins TRBV6-2 or TRBV6-3 to TRBJ2-2; D remains ambiguous. This CDR3 contains 14 residues. The germline CDR1 and CDR2 sequences are MNHEY and SVGEGT. Trimming shortened V by 0 bases and J by 4 bases, and 6 bases separated the two germline ends. For the CDR3, the DNA is TGTGCCAGCAGTTACTCAACTGTCACCGGGGAGCTGTTTTTT. As protein: CASSYSTVTGELFF.

This clonotype was detected a few times. V gene TRBV7-8 combines with J gene TRBJ1-1, with TRBD1 matching over 9 bases. The V gene end was trimmed by 3 bases and the J gene end by 4 bases; junction bases not matched to a gene: 9. The CDR3 runs 16 residues. Germline CDR1 reads SGHVS; CDR2 reads FQNEAQ. The CDR3 DNA follows: TGTGCCAGCAGCTTGTTGAGGGACAGGGTCGGCACTGAAGCTTTCTTT. Translation: CASSLLRDRVGTEAFF. Filled out from reference TRBV7-8 and TRBJ1-1, the complete variable domain reads GAGVSQSPRYKVAKRGQDVALRCDPISGHVSLFWYQQALGQGPEFLTYFQNEAQLDKSGLPSDRFFAERPEGSVSTLKIQRTQQEDSAVYLCASSLLRDRVGTEAFFGQGTRLTVV.

This clonotype was counted many times. The rearrangement joins TRBV7-9 to TRBJ2-2, with D tentatively TRBD2 (5 bases). The CDR3 runs 14 residues. Germline-derived CDR1 and CDR2 are SEHNR and FQNEAQ (reference sequence). The V end lost 5 bases, the J end lost 0 bases, and 7 bases lay between the germline ends. The CDR3: CASSPGTNTGELFF. CDR3 coding DNA: TGTGCCAGCAGCCCCGGGACGAACACCGGGGAGCTGTTTTTT. Complete variable domain (other parts from reference TRBV7-9 and TRBJ2-2): DTGVSQNPRHKITKRGQNVTFRCDPISEHNRLYWYRQTLGQGPEFLTYFQNEAQLEKSRLLSDRFSAERPKGSFSTLEIQRTEQGDSAMYLCASSPGTNTGELFFGEGSRLTVL.

This clonotype was recorded a few times. V is TRBV28 and J is TRBJ1-5; weak D call: TRBD1 (6 bases). Between the trimmed V and J ends, which lost 7 bases and 4 bases, there was a span of 11 bases. The CDR3 has 13 residues. Looked up from germline, CDR1 is MDHEN and CDR2 is SYDVKM. The CDR3 region has the DNA TGTGCCAGCACCGAACAGGGTAATCAGCCCCAGCATTTT. It encodes CASTEQGNQPQHF.

This clonotype has a handful of counts. The chain combines TRBV7-6 with TRBJ2-5; D is unclear. Trimming left V 2 bases short and J 4 bases short, with 8 bases between. CDR3 length: 13 residues. Germline-derived CDR1 and CDR2 are SGHVS and FNYEAQ. The CDR3 DNA follows: TGTGCCAGCAGCTTACTGGTCTCAGAGACCCAGTACTTC. As protein: CASSLLVSETQYF.